Listed here are 27 T cell receptor beta chains from one sample, sequenced in a study of T cell repertoires in cytomegalovirus infection. These receptors' targets are unknown. TCRdb called the reads again in MiXCR, with one record for every CDR3 protein. This table holds about 500,000 distinct CDR3 sequences, around 30% found once. The sequencing used cultured PBMCs, collected from culture after CMV antigen stimulation. Receptor source: a human donor in good health (CMV status not recorded). Some clones in this sample may be carry-over from other donors' samples.

This clonotype was recorded once. The chain uses TRBV20-1 and TRBJ2-3; 7 positions match TRBD2. The germline CDR1 and CDR2 sequences are DFQATT and SNEGSKA (reference sequence). V was pared by 6 bases and J by 5 bases, with 11 bases of the junction left unmatched. This CDR3 region has 14 residues. The CDR3 region has the DNA TGCAGTGCCGGACTAGTTCTAGCGAAAGATACGCAGTATTTT. It codes for CSAGLVLAKDTQYF.

A few counts support this clonotype. The chain uses TRBV6-1 and TRBJ1-1; 9 bases agree with TRBD1. This CDR3 contains 16 residues. Trimming cost V 6 bases and J 4 bases; bases outside gene matches: 12. Looked up from germline, CDR1 is MNHNS and CDR2 is SASEGT. The CDR3 nucleotides are TGTGCCAGCAGCCCCGGGACAGGGTTACAGGGCACTGAAGCTTTCTTT. It specifies CASSPGTGLQGTEAFF.

This CDR3 reads CASSLGLSAYNEQFF. Here the CDR3 DNA reads TGTGCCAGCAGCTTAGGCCTATCGGCCTACAATGAGCAGTTCTTC. The J gene is TRBJ2-1, the V gene TRBV7-9; D unclear. The germline gives CDR1 SEHNR, CDR2 FQNEAQ (reference sequence). V was clipped by 1 base and J by 2 bases, with 9 bases between them. The CDR3 loop spans 15 amino acids.

This clonotype was seen more than once but under ten times. V and J are TRBV7-8 and TRBJ1-2; tentative D call: TRBD1 (6 bases). The CDR3 covers 14 residues. Germline V CDR1 and CDR2: SGHVS, FQNEAQ. The ends were cut back, 5 bases at V and 6 bases at J, with 16 bases in the middle. CDR3 nucleotides: TGTGCCAGCAGCCATGCCACAGGGCTTGATGGCTACACCTTC. It encodes CASSHATGLDGYTF.

This chain uses TRBV11-2 with TRBJ1-2; D not resolved. Germline V CDR1 and CDR2: SGHAT, FQNNGV. The CDR3 has 15 residues. V was cut by 1 base and J by 4 bases, with 13 bases left in between. This CDR3 is CASSLVSPLGYGYTF. As DNA, the CDR3 is TGTGCCAGCAGCTTAGTCTCCCCGTTGGGCTATGGCTACACCTTC.

Worth noting for this clonotype: As the CDR3 is not closed by the conserved phenylalanine or tryptophan, this likely results from a read error. The genes are TRBV28 and TRBJ2-1; D might be TRBD1 (6 bases). Germline V CDR1 and CDR2: MDHEN, SYDVKM. V was cut by 4 bases and J by 0 bases, with 19 bases left in between. The CDR3 consists of 18 residues. The chain's CDR3 is CASSSRRRGQRSYNEQFY. CDR3 sequence (DNA): TGTGCCAGCAGTTCCCGACGCCGTGGACAGCGCTCCTACAATGAGCAGTTCTAC.

As for this clonotype: Possible read error: a much larger clone is one base away. The chain carries TRBV7-2 and TRBJ2-5; a weak D match, TRBD2 (7 bases). V was cut by 8 bases and J by 4 bases, with 17 bases left in between. Germline CDR1 and CDR2: SGHTA and FQGNSA. This CDR3 is 14 amino acids long. This CDR3 reads CASCGRQALETQYF. The CDR3 DNA follows: TGTGCCAGCTGCGGGAGACAGGCCCTAGAGACCCAGTACTTC.

In its sample, this clonotype was seen once. The chain links TRBV11-2 to TRBJ2-1, with D hard to call. There are 15 residues in the CDR3. The germline V gene encodes CDR1 SGHAT and CDR2 FQNNGV. Between the trimmed V and J ends, which lost 6 bases and 0 bases, there was a span of 12 bases. Here the CDR3 reads CASSHSGYSYNEQFF. CDR3 nucleotide sequence: TGTGCCAGCAGTCATTCGGGCTACTCCTACAATGAGCAGTTCTTC.

The count of this clonotype is one. The chain links TRBV6-5 to TRBJ2-7, with 10 bases that match TRBD1. Unmatched junction bases numbered 5, after V lost 5 bases and J lost 4 bases. Germline V gene sequence: CDR1 MNHEY, CDR2 SVGAGI. The CDR3 consists of 14 residues. CDR3 nucleotide sequence: TGTGCCAGCAGTCGCTCGGGACAGGGGTACGAGCAGTACGTC. Protein sequence: CASSRSGQGYEQYV.

This clonotype has only a few counts. The chain carries TRBV19 and TRBJ2-7; 7 bases agree with TRBD2. Germline loops: CDR1 LNHDA, CDR2 SQIVND (reference sequence). V lost 5 bases to trimming and J lost 2 bases; unmatched junction nucleotides: 3. This CDR3 contains 13 residues. CDR3 sequence reads: CASSSGLAYEQYF. CDR3 sequence (DNA): TGTGCCAGTAGTTCTGGACTAGCCTACGAGCAGTACTTC.

The rearrangement uses TRBV7-2 and TRBJ2-4, with D uncertain. The CDR3 is 13 amino acids. The V gene lost 6 bases and the J gene lost 0 bases, with 6 bases spanning the gap. The germline V gene has CDR1 SGHTA and CDR2 FQGNSA. The CDR3, as DNA: TGTGCCAGCAGACAACTAGCCAAAAACATTCAGTACTTC. This encodes CASRQLAKNIQYF.

This clonotype appeared a few times. This chain connects TRBV28 to TRBJ2-2; D assignment may be TRBD1 or TRBD2 (5 bases each). The germline gives CDR1 MDHEN, CDR2 SYDVKM. This CDR3 has 15 residues. V was clipped by 9 bases and J by 3 bases, with 17 bases between them. The CDR3 is CASSRGGTYTGELFF. For the CDR3, the DNA is TGTGCCAGTTCGAGGGGCGGAACTTACACCGGGGAGCTGTTTTTT. Full variable domain (missing parts from reference TRBV28 and TRBJ2-2): DVKVTQSSRYLVKRTGEKVFLECVQDMDHENMFWYRQDPGLGLRLIYFSYDVKMKEKGDIPEGYSVSREKKERFSLILESASTNQTSMYLCASSRGGTYTGELFFGEGSRLTVL.

With regard to this clonotype: A clone one base away is much larger, so this may be a read error. The CDR3 carries no conserved terminal phenylalanine or tryptophan, so it likely arises from a read error. This chain links TRBV7-8 with TRBJ2-7, with TRBD2 matching 12 bases. Germline CDR1 is SGHVS and CDR2 is FQNEAQ. This CDR3 has 18 amino acids. V was pared by 5 bases and J by 1 base, with 12 bases of the junction left unmatched. In DNA, the CDR3 is TGTGCCAGCAGCCCCCAGGCTAGCGGGAGGGCCGGATCCTACGAGCAGTACGAC. Encoded protein: CASSPQASGRAGSYEQYD.

This sequence joins TRBV12-5 and TRBJ2-1; no clear D. V shed 2 bases and J shed 8 bases, with 10 bases lying between them. This CDR3 has 13 amino acids. Germline-derived CDR1 and CDR2 are LGHNT and FRNRAP. The CDR3 sequence is CASGLRARDEQFF. DNA of the CDR3: TGTGCTAGTGGTTTGCGCGCTCGTGATGAGCAGTTCTTC.

The J gene is TRBJ2-5, the V gene TRBV5-4, with TRBD1 identical over 7 bases. J was trimmed by 2 bases and V by 4 bases; bases with no gene match: 8. From germline, CDR1 is SGHNT and CDR2 YYREEE (reference sequence). The length of the CDR3 is 15 residues. The CDR3 loop is CASSKKDRAQETQYF. The CDR3 region has the DNA TGTGCCAGCAGCAAAAAAGACAGGGCTCAAGAGACCCAGTACTTC.

The gene calls are TRBV2 and TRBJ1-1; D uncertain. Trimming shortened V by 2 bases and J by 4 bases, and 8 bases separated the two germline ends. The germline V gene has CDR1 SNHLY and CDR2 FYNNEI. The length of the CDR3 is 13 residues. The DNA of the CDR3 is TGTGCCAGCAGTGAAAGGTCAGGCACTGAAGCTTTCTTT. Amino acid sequence: CASSERSGTEAFF.

This rearrangement joins TRBV6-2 or TRBV6-3 to TRBJ1-5, with no clear D. Per germline, CDR1 MNHEY and CDR2 SVGEGT. The ends were cut back, 2 bases at V and 0 bases at J, with 8 bases in the middle. This CDR3 is 15 amino acids long. CDR3 loop: CASSYITYSNQPQHF. DNA for the CDR3: TGTGCCAGCAGTTACATCACGTATAGCAATCAGCCCCAGCATTTT.

The sample holds a few counts of this clonotype. The genes are TRBV7-2 and TRBJ2-1, with D perhaps matching TRBD1 (6 bases). Between the trimmed V and J ends, which lost 3 bases and 6 bases, there was a span of 9 bases. Germline V gene sequence: CDR1 SGHTA, CDR2 FQGNSA. This CDR3 comprises 13 residues. The DNA for the CDR3 is TGTGCCAGCAGCTTCAACAGGGCCAATGAGCAGTTCTTC. This encodes CASSFNRANEQFF. Based on the CDR3 plus reference TRBV7-2 and TRBJ2-1, the full variable domain is GAGVSQSPSNKVTEKGKDVELRCDPISGHTALYWYRQSLGQGLEFLIYFQGNSAPDKSGLPSDRFSAERTGGSVSTLTIQRTQQEDSAVYLCASSFNRANEQFFGPGTRLTVL.

Ten or more counts support this clonotype. The chain employs TRBV2 and TRBJ1-6, with 7 bases aligning to TRBD1. Germline V gene sequence: CDR1 SNHLY, CDR2 FYNNEI. V gave up 2 bases and J gave up 5 bases; unmatched junction bases: 6. CDR3 length: 16 residues. The CDR3 DNA sequence: TGTGCCAGCAGTGAATCGGGACAGAGGAATAATTCACCCCTCCACTTT. It specifies CASSESGQRNNSPLHF. The whole variable domain, remainder taken from reference TRBV2 and TRBJ1-6, is EPEVTQTPSHQVTQMGQEVILRCVPISNHLYFYWYRQILGQKVEFLVSFYNNEISEKSEIFDDQFSVERPDGSNFTLKIRSTKLEDSAMYFCASSESGQRNNSPLHFGNGTRLTVT.

This clonotype turned up a few times. This rearrangement joins TRBV6-2 or TRBV6-3 to TRBJ1-2; D is perhaps TRBD1 (6 bases). Per germline, CDR1 MNHEY and CDR2 SVGEGT. V lost 5 bases and J 4 bases, leaving 11 bases between the germline ends. The CDR3 has 13 residues. Here the CDR3 DNA reads TGTGCCAGCAGTCAGACAGGAACCTATGGCTACACCTTC. Translated: CASSQTGTYGYTF.

The chain is built from TRBV7-8 and TRBJ1-3, with D unclear. The CDR3 is made up of 15 amino acids. V lost 0 bases and J 4 bases, leaving 10 bases between the germline ends. CDR1 and CDR2 from the germline V gene are SGHVS and FQNEAQ. CDR3 protein: CASSLAAGSGNTIYF. CDR3 bases: TGTGCCAGCAGCTTAGCTGCAGGCAGCGGAAACACCATATATTTT.

This clonotype came up many times. The rearrangement joins TRBV4-3 to TRBJ2-3; no definite D call. Trimming stripped 2 bases from V and 1 base from J, with 10 bases between. Germline-derived CDR1 and CDR2 are LGHNA and YSLEER. This CDR3 comprises 15 residues. The CDR3 coding sequence is TGCGCCAGCAGCCAATCCATGTTGGGCACAGATACGCAGTATTTT. Translating gives CASSQSMLGTDTQYF.

The chain joins TRBV9 to TRBJ2-1, with TRBD2 matching 10 bases. Germline V gene data show CDR1 as SGDLS and CDR2 as YYNGEE. Trimming removed 3 bases from V and 14 bases from J; junction bases left unmatched: 20. This CDR3 contains 17 residues. The CDR3 protein is CASSAGLGTSENTPEFF. The CDR3 coding sequence is TGTGCCAGCAGCGCCGGATTGGGGACTAGCGAAAACACCCCCGAGTTCTTC.

There are a few counts of this clonotype. The rearrangement joins TRBV19 to TRBJ2-7, with a tentative D call TRBD1 (5 bases). Germline lookup yields CDR1 LNHDA and CDR2 SQIVND (reference sequence). This CDR3 comprises 15 residues. V was clipped by 6 bases and J by 2 bases, with 17 bases between them. CDR3 DNA: TGTGCCAGTAGGACGGTTGGGCAGGGCACCTACGAGCAGTACTTC. Residues: CASRTVGQGTYEQYF.

This clonotype was detected a few times. This sequence joins TRBV7-2 and TRBJ2-3, with TRBD2 matching 8 bases. CDR1 is SGHTA and CDR2 is FQGNSA in the germline V gene. After removal of 8 bases from V and 1 base from J, the junction contained 5 bases not matched to a gene. CDR3 size: 14 residues. The CDR3 DNA reads TGTGCCAGCTCCGTAGCGGGACGCACAGATACGCAGTATTTT. Protein sequence: CASSVAGRTDTQYF. The full variable domain, in which reference TRBV7-2 and TRBJ2-3 provide the parts outside the CDR3, is GAGVSQSPSNKVTEKGKDVELRCDPISGHTALYWYRQSLGQGLEFLIYFQGNSAPDKSGLPSDRFSAERTGGSVSTLTIQRTQQEDSAVYLCASSVAGRTDTQYFGPGTRLTVL.

In its sample, this clonotype was seen many times. This rearrangement joins TRBV7-2 to TRBJ1-2, with 9 bases identical to TRBD1. V lost 1 base and J lost 8; bases outside the gene matches: 8. CDR1 and CDR2 from the germline V gene are SGHTA and FQGNSA. There are 15 residues in the CDR3. In DNA form, the CDR3 reads TGTGCCAGCAGCTTAGTGGACCGGGACAGGGAAGGCTACACCTTC. The encoded protein is CASSLVDRDREGYTF.

This clonotype was seen at least ten times. The CDR3 sequence: CATRLAQTYNEQFF. The DNA for the CDR3 is TGTGCCACAAGGCTAGCCCAGACCTACAATGAGCAGTTCTTC. V usage is TRBV7-2 and J usage is TRBJ2-1; TRBD2 is a possible D gene (5 bases). This CDR3 has 14 residues. Deletions cut 10 bases from V and 2 bases from J, with 15 bases between. Per germline, CDR1 SGHTA and CDR2 FQGNSA.